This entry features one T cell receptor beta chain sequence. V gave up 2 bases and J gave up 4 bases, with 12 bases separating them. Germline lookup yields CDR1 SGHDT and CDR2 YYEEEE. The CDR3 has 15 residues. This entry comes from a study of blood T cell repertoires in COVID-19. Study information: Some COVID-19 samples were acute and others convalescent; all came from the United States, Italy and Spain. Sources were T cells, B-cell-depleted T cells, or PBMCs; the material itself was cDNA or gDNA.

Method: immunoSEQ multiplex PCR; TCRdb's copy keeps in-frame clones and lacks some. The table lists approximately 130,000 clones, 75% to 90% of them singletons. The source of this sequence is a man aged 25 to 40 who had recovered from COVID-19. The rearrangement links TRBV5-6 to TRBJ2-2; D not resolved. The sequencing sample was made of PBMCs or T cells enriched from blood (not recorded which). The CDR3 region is CASSFGSPSTGELFF. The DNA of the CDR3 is TGTGCCAGCAGCTTCGGTAGCCCGAGCACCGGGGAGCTGTTTTTT.